This note documents a single T cell receptor (beta chain) sequence. The data were taken from a study of a mutant IDH1 vaccine in newly diagnosed glioma. Sequencing was performed with immunoSEQ multiplex PCR; in TCRdb, only in-frame clones are kept and a portion is missing. This sample has tens of thousands of clones, with approximately 82% found just once. Time point given: baseline, week 1 (first vaccination visit). As for treatment: pre-vaccination baseline after standard-of-care therapy. V was trimmed by 1 base and J by 9 bases, leaving 16 bases between them. Germline CDR1 and CDR2: SGHDN and FVKESK. The CDR3 consists of 15 residues.

The sequenced sample was peripheral blood mononuclear cells (PBMCs), obtained from a glioma patient treated with radiotherapy, temozolomide or both. J is TRBJ2-4 and V is TRBV14; D gene unclear. This sequence originates from a woman aged 18 to 35 with glioma. Some clones in this sample may be carry-over from other donors' samples. The CDR3 DNA follows: TGTGCCAGCAGCCAAGCGGGTATGGGTTCGGGCATTCAGTACTTC. The encoded protein is CASSQAGMGSGIQYF. The full variable domain, with the rest looked up from reference TRBV14 and TRBJ2-4, is EAGVTQFPSHSVIEKGQTVTLRCDPISGHDNLYWYRRVMGKEIKFLLHFVKESKQDESGMPNNRFLAERTGGTYSTLKVQPAELEDSGVYFCASSQAGMGSGIQYFGAGTRLSVL.